This passage covers 5 T cell receptor beta chains from one sample sequenced in a study of T cell repertoires in cytomegalovirus infection. Each CDR3 protein gets one entry after TCRdb re-called the reads with MiXCR. The table shows roughly 280,000 distinct CDR3 sequences, with roughly 15% occurring only once. The material sequenced was PBMCs. These receptors were obtained from a human donor in good health (CMV status not recorded). Some clones in this sample may be carry-over from other donors' samples.

This clonotype was recorded many times. The V call is TRBV7-2, the J call TRBJ2-7; possibly TRBD1 for D (6 bases). The CDR3 is 13 amino acids. V lost 2 bases and J lost 6, with 11 bases in between. Per the germline V gene, CDR1 is SGHTA and CDR2 is FQGNSA. In DNA form, the CDR3 reads TGTGCCAGCAGCTTAATACAGGGCCTCGAGCAGTACTTC. Residues: CASSLIQGLEQYF. The variable domain in full, with the rest retrieved from reference TRBV7-2 and TRBJ2-7, is GAGVSQSPSNKVTEKGKDVELRCDPISGHTALYWYRQSLGQGLEFLIYFQGNSAPDKSGLPSDRFSAERTGGSVSTLTIQRTQQEDSAVYLCASSLIQGLEQYFGPGTRLTVT.

Ten or more counts support this clonotype. The rearrangement links TRBV7-8 to TRBJ1-2, with TRBD1 identical over 12 bases. This CDR3 region has 18 residues. Germline assignment: CDR1 SGHVS and CDR2 FQNEAQ. The V segment lost 2 bases and the J segment 4 bases; nucleotides outside the gene matches: 11. The CDR3 DNA sequence: TGTGCCAGCAGCTTATTCGGGACAGGGGGCCTTTCAGGCTATGGCTACACCTTC. Protein product: CASSLFGTGGLSGYGYTF.

This clonotype was detected ten times or more. The chain employs TRBV7-9 and TRBJ2-7; D is uncertain. CDR1 and CDR2 from the germline V gene are SEHNR and FQNEAQ (reference sequence). This CDR3 has 12 residues. The ends were cut back, 5 bases at V and 5 bases at J, with 10 bases in the middle. CDR3 in amino acids: CASSADFDEQYF. DNA for the CDR3: TGTGCCAGCAGCGCCGACTTTGACGAGCAGTACTTC.

This clonotype was recorded a few times. This chain's CDR3 is CSARPDRGLRETQYF. CDR3 bases: TGCAGTGCTAGACCTGACAGGGGGCTTAGGGAGACCCAGTACTTC. The V gene is TRBV20-1, the J gene TRBJ2-5; 10 bases are a match to TRBD1. Germline CDR1 is DFQATT and CDR2 is SNEGSKA (reference sequence). This CDR3 comprises 15 residues. V shed 2 bases and J 5 bases; nucleotides not matched to a gene: 8.

This clonotype came up many times. The chain employs TRBV7-8 and TRBJ1-1, with a tentative D call TRBD1 (5 bases). In germline, CDR1 is SGHVS, CDR2 FQNEAQ. The CDR3 has 15 residues. V lost 1 base to trimming and J lost 4 bases, with 13 bases between them. The CDR3 nucleotides read TGTGCCAGCAGCTTAGGGCGGGGACCCAGCACTGAAGCTTTCTTT. This codes for CASSLGRGPSTEAFF.